This entry describes one T cell receptor beta chain. The antigen remains undetermined. V shed 1 base and J 1 base; nucleotides not matched to a gene: 2. CDR3 length: 16 amino acids. Germline assignment: CDR1 KGHSH and CDR2 LQKENI. These data belong to a study of T and B cells in COVID-19 patients. Looking at the study overall: Blood was sampled from COVID-19 patients who were either actively infected or recovered. At median age around 36 years, recovered patients were younger than active-infection patients at about 72.

Study-wide results and caveats: Patients with COVID-19 reportedly showed strongly skewed T cell receptor beta variable and joining gene usage.

TRB rearrangements were amplified by multiplex PCR with BIOMED2 TRB-A/B primers. One entry per CDR3 protein, called by TCRdb with MiXCR from the multiplex PCR reads. The sample lists some 11,000 distinct CDR3 sequences; roughly 31% were seen once. Each TRB amplification used roughly 240-550 ng of genomic DNA from blood. The sequence came from a human donor with active COVID-19. J is TRBJ2-5 and V is TRBV18, with 11 bases that match TRBD1. Material: blood. CDR3 in amino acids: CASSPLGTGGQETQYF. The CDR3 DNA sequence: TGTGCCAGCTCACCACTCGGGACAGGGGGCCAAGAGACCCAGTACTTC.